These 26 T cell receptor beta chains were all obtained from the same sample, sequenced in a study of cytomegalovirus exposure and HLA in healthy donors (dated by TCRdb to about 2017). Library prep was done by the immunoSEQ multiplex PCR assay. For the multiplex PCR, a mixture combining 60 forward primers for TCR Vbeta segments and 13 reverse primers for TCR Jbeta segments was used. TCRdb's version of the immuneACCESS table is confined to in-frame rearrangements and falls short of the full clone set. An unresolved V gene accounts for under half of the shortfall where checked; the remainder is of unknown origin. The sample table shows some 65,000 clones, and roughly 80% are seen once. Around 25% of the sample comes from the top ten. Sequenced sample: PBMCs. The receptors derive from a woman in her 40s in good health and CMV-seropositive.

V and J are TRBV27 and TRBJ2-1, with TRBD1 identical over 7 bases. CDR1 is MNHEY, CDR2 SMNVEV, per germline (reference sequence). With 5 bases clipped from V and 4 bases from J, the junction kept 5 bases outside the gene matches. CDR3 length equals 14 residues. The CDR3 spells CASSAVDRYNEQFF. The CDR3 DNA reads TGTGCCAGCAGTGCTGTGGACAGGTACAATGAGCAGTTCTTC.

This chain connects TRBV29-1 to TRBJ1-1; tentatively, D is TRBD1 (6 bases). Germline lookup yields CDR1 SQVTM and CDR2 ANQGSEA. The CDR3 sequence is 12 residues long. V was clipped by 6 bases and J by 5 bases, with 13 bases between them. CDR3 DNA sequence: TGCAGCGTCACAGGGACGGTGACTGAAGCTTTCTTT. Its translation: CSVTGTVTEAFF.

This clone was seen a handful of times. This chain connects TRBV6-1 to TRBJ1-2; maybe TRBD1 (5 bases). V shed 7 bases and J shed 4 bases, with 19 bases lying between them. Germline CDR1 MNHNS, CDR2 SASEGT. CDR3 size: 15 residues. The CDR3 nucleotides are TGTGCCAGCAATTTACGCAGGGACTCCCGCTATGGCTACACCTTC. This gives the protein CASNLRRDSRYGYTF.

The CDR3 nucleotides read TGTGCCTGGAGCTTGGACAGGGGCCTTTTAAATAGCAATCAGCCCCAGCATTTT. It translates to CAWSLDRGLLNSNQPQHF. The chain carries TRBV30 and TRBJ1-5; 9 bases line up with TRBD1. Germline CDR1 and CDR2: GTSNPN and SVGIG (reference sequence). The V gene end was trimmed by 3 bases and the J gene end by 0 bases; junction bases not matched to a gene: 12. The CDR3 consists of 18 residues.

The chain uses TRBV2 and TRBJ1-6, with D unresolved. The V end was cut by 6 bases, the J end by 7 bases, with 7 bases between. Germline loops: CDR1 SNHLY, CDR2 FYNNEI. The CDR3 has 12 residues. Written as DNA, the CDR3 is TGTGCCAGCAGGAGGGCAAATTCACCCCTCCACTTT. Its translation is CASRRANSPLHF.

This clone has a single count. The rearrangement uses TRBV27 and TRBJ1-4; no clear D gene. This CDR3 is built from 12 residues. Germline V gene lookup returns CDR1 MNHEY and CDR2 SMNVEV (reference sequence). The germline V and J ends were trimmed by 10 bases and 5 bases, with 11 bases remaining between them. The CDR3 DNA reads TGTGCCAAAGGACTTATCAATGAAAAACTGTTTTTT. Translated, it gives CAKGLINEKLFF.

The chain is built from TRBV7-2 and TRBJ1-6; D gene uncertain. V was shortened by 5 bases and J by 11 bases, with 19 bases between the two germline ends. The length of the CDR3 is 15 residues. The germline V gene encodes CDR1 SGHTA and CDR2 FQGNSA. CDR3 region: CASSRAGPIATPLHF. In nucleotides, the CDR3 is TGTGCCAGCAGCCGCGCGGGCCCGATCGCAACACCCCTCCACTTT.

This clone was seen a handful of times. The CDR3 DNA reads as TGTGCCAGTAAGACAGGGGGCGCCCGATGGGAAAAACTGTTTTTT. It codes for CASKTGGARWEKLFF. This chain joins TRBV19 and TRBJ1-4; 10 nucleotides agree with TRBD1. The V gene's germline CDR1 is LNHDA and CDR2 SQIVND (reference sequence). The ends lost 7 bases at V and 8 bases at J; junction bases unmatched: 10. The CDR3 consists of 15 residues.

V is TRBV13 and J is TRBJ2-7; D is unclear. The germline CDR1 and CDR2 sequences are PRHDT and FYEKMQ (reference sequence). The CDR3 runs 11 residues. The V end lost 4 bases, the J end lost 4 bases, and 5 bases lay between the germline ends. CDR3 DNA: TGTGCCAGCAGCTCCTCTTACGAGCAGTACTTC. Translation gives CASSSSYEQYF. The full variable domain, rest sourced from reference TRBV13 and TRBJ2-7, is AAGVIQSPRHLIKEKRETATLKCYPIPRHDTVYWYQQGPGQDPQFLISFYEKMQSDKGSIPDRFSAQQFSDYHSELNMSSLELGDSALYFCASSSSYEQYFGPGTRLTVT.

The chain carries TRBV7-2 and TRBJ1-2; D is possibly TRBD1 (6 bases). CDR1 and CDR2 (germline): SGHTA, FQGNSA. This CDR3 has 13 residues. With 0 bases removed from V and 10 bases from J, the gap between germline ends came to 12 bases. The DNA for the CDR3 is TGTGCCAGCAGCTTAGCGCGGGGGGGCGACTACACCTTC. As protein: CASSLARGGDYTF.

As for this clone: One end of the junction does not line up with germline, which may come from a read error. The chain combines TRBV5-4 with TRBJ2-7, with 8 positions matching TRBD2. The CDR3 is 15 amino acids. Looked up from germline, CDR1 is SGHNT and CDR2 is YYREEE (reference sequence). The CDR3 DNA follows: TGCGCCAGCAGCCGGTCACTAGCGGCTCCCTACGAGCAGTACTTC. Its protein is CASSRSLAAPYEQYF.

This CDR3 reads CASSSNRGNNEQFF. Here the CDR3 DNA reads TGTGCCAGCAGTTCGAACAGGGGAAATAATGAGCAGTTCTTC. This chain links TRBV27 with TRBJ2-1, with 7 nucleotides matching TRBD1. With 4 bases clipped from V and 7 bases from J, the junction kept 7 bases outside the gene matches. CDR1 is MNHEY and CDR2 is SMNVEV in the germline V gene (reference sequence). This CDR3 contains 14 residues.

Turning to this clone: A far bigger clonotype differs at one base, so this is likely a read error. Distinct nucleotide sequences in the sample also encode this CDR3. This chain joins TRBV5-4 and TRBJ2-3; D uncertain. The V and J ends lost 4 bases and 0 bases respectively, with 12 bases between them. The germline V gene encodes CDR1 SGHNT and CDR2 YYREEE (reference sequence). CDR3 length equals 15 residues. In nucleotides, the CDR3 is TGTGCCAGCAGCCAACTCTTCTCTAGCACAGATACGCAGTATTTT. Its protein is CASSQLFSSTDTQYF.

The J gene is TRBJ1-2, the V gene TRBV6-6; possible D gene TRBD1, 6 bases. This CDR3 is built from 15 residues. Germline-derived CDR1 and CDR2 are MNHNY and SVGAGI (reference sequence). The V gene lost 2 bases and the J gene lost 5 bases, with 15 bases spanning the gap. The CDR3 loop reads CASSYLDSYRYGYTF. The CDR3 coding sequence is TGTGCCAGCAGTTACCTGGACAGTTATCGGTATGGCTACACCTTC.

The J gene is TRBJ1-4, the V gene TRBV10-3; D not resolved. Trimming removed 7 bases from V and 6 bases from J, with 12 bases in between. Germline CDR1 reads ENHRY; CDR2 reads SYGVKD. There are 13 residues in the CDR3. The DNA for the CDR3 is TGTGCCATCAAGCCCGGTGAGTATGAAAAACTGTTTTTT. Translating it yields CAIKPGEYEKLFF.

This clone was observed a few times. The CDR3 loop is CASSQGDRGNQPQHF. Written as DNA, the CDR3 is TGTGCCAGCAGCCAAGGGGACAGGGGTAACCAGCCCCAGCATTTT. The chain joins TRBV7-9 to TRBJ1-5; 10 nucleotides match TRBD1. This CDR3 spans 15 amino acids. With 5 bases clipped from V and 7 bases from J, the junction kept 8 bases outside the gene matches. The germline gives CDR1 SEHNR, CDR2 FQNEAQ (reference sequence).

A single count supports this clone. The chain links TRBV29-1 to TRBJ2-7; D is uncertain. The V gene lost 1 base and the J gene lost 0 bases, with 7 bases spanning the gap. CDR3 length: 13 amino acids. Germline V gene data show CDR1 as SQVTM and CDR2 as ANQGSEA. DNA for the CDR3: TGCAGCGTTGAAGTGAGAAACTCCTACGAGCAGTACTTC. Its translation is CSVEVRNSYEQYF.

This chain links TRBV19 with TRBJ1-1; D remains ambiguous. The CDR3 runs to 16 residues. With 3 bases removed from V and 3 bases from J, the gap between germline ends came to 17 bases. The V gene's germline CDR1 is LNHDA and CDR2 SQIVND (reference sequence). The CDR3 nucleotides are TGTGCCAGTAGTATCGGGAAGGGAGGGCAAGACACTGAAGCTTTCTTT. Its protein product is CASSIGKGGQDTEAFF.

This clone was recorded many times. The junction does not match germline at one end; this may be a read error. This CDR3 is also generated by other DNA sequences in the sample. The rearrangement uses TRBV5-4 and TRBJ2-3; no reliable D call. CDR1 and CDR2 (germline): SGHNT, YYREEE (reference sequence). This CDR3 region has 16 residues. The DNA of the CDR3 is TGCGCCAGCAGCCAAGAGGAATCCCCTAGTGCAGATACGCAGTATTTT. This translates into CASSQEESPSADTQYF.

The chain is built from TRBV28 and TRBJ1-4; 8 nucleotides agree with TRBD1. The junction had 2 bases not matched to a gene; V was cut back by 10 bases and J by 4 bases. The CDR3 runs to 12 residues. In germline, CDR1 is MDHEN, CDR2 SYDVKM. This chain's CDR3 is CATGQGNEKLFF. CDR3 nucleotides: TGTGCCACAGGACAGGGTAATGAAAAACTGTTTTTT.

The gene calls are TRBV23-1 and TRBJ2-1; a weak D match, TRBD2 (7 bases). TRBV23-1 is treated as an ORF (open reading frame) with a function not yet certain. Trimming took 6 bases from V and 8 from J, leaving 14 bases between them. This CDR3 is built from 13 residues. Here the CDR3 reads CASRMGGAYEQFF. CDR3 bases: TGCGCCAGCAGGATGGGGGGGGCCTATGAGCAGTTCTTC.

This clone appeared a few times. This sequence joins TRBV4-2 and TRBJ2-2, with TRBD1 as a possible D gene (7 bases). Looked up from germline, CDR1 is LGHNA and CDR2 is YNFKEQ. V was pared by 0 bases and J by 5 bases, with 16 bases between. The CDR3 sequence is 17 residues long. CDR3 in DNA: TGTGCCAGCAGCCAAGAGGAGGAGGGGGCCTCTACCGGGGAGCTGTTTTTT. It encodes CASSQEEEGASTGELFF.

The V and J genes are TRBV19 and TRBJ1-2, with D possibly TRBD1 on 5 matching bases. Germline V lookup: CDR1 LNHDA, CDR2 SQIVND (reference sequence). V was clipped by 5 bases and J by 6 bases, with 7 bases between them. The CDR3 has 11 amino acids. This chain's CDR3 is CASSAGDGYTF. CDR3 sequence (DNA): TGTGCCAGTAGTGCGGGGGATGGCTACACCTTC.

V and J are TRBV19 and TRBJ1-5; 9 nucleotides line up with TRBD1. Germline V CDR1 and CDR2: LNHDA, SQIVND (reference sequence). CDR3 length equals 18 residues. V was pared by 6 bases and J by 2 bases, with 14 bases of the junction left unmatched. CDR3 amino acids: CASREGQGRVWRNQPQHF. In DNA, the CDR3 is TGTGCCAGTAGAGAAGGACAGGGGAGGGTATGGCGCAATCAGCCCCAGCATTTT.

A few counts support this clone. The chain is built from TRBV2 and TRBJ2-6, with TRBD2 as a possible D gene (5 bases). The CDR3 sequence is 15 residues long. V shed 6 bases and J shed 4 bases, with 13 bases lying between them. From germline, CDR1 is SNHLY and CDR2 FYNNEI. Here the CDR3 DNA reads TGTGCCAGCAGCCCCGAGAGGGCCGGGGCCAACGTCCTGACTTTC. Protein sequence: CASSPERAGANVLTF.

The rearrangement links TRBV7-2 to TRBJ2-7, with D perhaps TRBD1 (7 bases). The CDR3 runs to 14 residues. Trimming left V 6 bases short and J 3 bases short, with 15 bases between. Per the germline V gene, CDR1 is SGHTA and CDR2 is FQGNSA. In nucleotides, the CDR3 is TGTGCCAGCAGTCCGCGGGACAGAGTCTACGAGCAGTACTTC. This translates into CASSPRDRVYEQYF.